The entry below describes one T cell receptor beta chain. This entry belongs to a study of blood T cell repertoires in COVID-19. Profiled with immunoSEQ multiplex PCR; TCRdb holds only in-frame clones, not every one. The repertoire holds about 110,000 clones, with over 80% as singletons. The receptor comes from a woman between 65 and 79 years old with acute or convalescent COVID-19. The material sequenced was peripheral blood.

CDR3 sequence: CATSDFEFSGNEQFF. The CDR3 DNA follows: TGTGCCACCAGTGATTTCGAGTTCTCGGGGAATGAGCAGTTCTTC. The chain has TRBV24-1 and TRBJ2-1; a weak D match, TRBD2 (5 bases). Germline-derived CDR1 and CDR2 are KGHDR and SFDVKD. The CDR3 covers 15 residues. With 1 base removed from V and 7 bases from J, the gap between germline ends came to 13 bases.